The TCR beta chain described here comes from a study of T cells expressing NK-cell markers. Study observations and caveats: For six donors, the dominant NKG2C+ clonotypes made up about 1.0-8% of their CD8+ T cells.

The germline CDR1 and CDR2 sequences are MDHEN and SYDVKM. The CDR3 has 17 amino acids. Worth noting for this clonotype: Its antigen is not known.

Using the 5' RACE reads, TCRdb records one entry per CDR3 protein without DNA. Its clone listing holds fewer than 550,000 distinct CDR3 sequences. J is TRBJ2-2 and V is TRBV28; there is no DNA to check the TCRdb D call of TRBD2. Sequenced: blood T cells: a sorted CD56 or NKG2C T cell subset, CD4+ or CD8+ T cells, or bulk PBMC T cells (not recorded which). The sequence came from a woman aged 50 to 60 in good health. This chain's CDR3 is CASSLSGLASNTGELFF.